This passage covers 13 T cell receptor beta chains from one sample sequenced in a study of control samples from healthy donors and cancer patients. Some clones are missing from TCRdb's copy, which holds only in-frame ones; the method was immunoSEQ multiplex PCR. The table includes 100,000 to 150,000 clones, 89% detected once. Input material: blood. The receptors were gathered from a man between 45 and 60 years old in good health.

The chain uses TRBV10-3 and TRBJ2-7; D gene unclear. The CDR3 spans 12 residues. V dropped 0 bases and J dropped 9 bases, with 9 bases sitting between them. Germline values: CDR1 ENHRY, CDR2 SYGVKD. CDR3 sequence: CAISESLRGQYF. CDR3 sequence (DNA): TGTGCCATCAGTGAGTCATTGAGAGGGCAGTACTTC.

This chain connects TRBV5-1 to TRBJ2-3; TRBD1 matches 7 bases. Germline values: CDR1 SGHRS, CDR2 YFSETQ. This CDR3 has 15 residues. The V and J ends lost 3 bases and 0 bases, in that order; junction bases with no gene match: 4. As DNA, the CDR3 is TGCGCCAGCAGCTCTAAGGGGGCTAGCACAGATACGCAGTATTTT. Amino acid sequence: CASSSKGASTDTQYF.

This rearrangement joins TRBV19 to TRBJ2-2; 10 bases align to TRBD1. J gave up 5 bases and V 7 bases, and 4 bases lay outside the gene matches. The CDR3 totals 14 residues. Germline V CDR1 and CDR2: LNHDA, SQIVND (reference sequence). CDR3: CASTWTGGTGELFF. As DNA, the CDR3 is TGTGCCAGTACGTGGACAGGGGGGACCGGGGAGCTGTTTTTT.

This chain connects TRBV12-3 or TRBV12-4 to TRBJ1-1; 10 bases agree with TRBD1. There are 12 residues in the CDR3. Trimming at V came to 4 bases and at J to 10 bases, leaving 3 bases not matched to a gene. The CDR3 protein is CASSSGQGRAFF. CDR3 nucleotide sequence: TGTGCCAGCAGTTCGGGACAGGGGCGAGCTTTCTTT.

V gene TRBV24-1 combines with J gene TRBJ2-3; D unclear. The germline V gene encodes CDR1 KGHDR and CDR2 SFDVKD. V was shortened by 0 bases and J by 6 bases, with 3 bases between the two germline ends. This CDR3 comprises 12 residues. CDR3 loop: CATSDLEDTQYF. In nucleotides, the CDR3 is TGTGCCACCAGTGATTTGGAGGATACGCAGTATTTT.

CDR3 DNA sequence: TGCAGCGTTGCCGGGACACCTGCCTCTGGGGCCAACGTCCTGACTTTC. It encodes CSVAGTPASGANVLTF. The gene calls are TRBV29-1 and TRBJ2-6; D is perhaps TRBD1 (6 bases). The CDR3 is made up of 16 amino acids. Germline V gene sequence: CDR1 SQVTM, CDR2 ANQGSEA. The V end lost 4 bases, the J end lost 0 bases, and 13 bases lay between the germline ends. Full variable domain (rest looked up from reference TRBV29-1 and TRBJ2-6): SAVISQKPSRDICQRGTSLTIQCQVDSQVTMMFWYRQQPGQSLTLIATANQGSEATYESGFVIDKFPISRPNLTFSTLTVSNMSPEDSSIYLCSVAGTPASGANVLTFGAGSRLTVL.

The chain has TRBV6-5 and TRBJ1-1; weak D call: TRBD1 (6 bases). Trimming removed 6 bases from V and 5 bases from J, with 19 bases in between. This CDR3 comprises 15 residues. CDR1 is MNHEY and CDR2 is SVGAGI in the germline V gene. The CDR3 here is CASSRHRAAGTEAFF. CDR3 DNA: TGTGCCAGCAGCCGACACAGGGCAGCGGGGACTGAAGCTTTCTTT.

V is TRBV5-1 and J is TRBJ2-1, with 10 bases that match TRBD1. The CDR3 contains 18 residues. After removal of 2 bases from V and 2 bases from J, the junction contained 10 bases not matched to a gene. Germline V gives CDR1 SGHRS, CDR2 YFSETQ. CDR3 region: CASSFYGTGEVAYNEQFF. As DNA, the CDR3 is TGCGCCAGCAGCTTTTACGGGACAGGGGAAGTCGCCTACAATGAGCAGTTCTTC.

The chain is built from TRBV3-1 (or the pseudogene TRBV3-2) and TRBJ1-3; D not resolved. Germline CDR1 and CDR2: LGHDT and YNNKEL (reference sequence). V was trimmed by 4 bases and J by 4 bases, leaving 11 bases between them. The CDR3 consists of 14 residues. Here the CDR3 DNA reads TGTGCCAGCAGCCCATCTTTTAGGGGAAACACCATATATTTT. It is translated as CASSPSFRGNTIYF.

This clone showed up just a few times. V usage is TRBV3-1 (or the pseudogene TRBV3-2) and J usage is TRBJ1-1; D is undetermined. CDR3 length: 15 amino acids. Per the germline V gene, CDR1 is LGHDT and CDR2 is YNNKEL (reference sequence). The germline V and J ends were trimmed by 0 bases and 1 base, with 9 bases remaining between them. The CDR3 is CASSQETYPNTEAFF. In DNA, the CDR3 is TGTGCCAGCAGCCAAGAAACTTACCCGAACACTGAAGCTTTCTTT.

This clone was recorded once. V and J are TRBV11-2 and TRBJ1-2; D is unclear. Deletions cut 1 base from V and 4 bases from J, with 7 bases between. This CDR3 has 13 amino acids. Germline V gives CDR1 SGHAT, CDR2 FQNNGV. Here the CDR3 reads CASSLGVFYGYTF. The CDR3 DNA sequence: TGTGCCAGCAGCTTAGGGGTATTCTATGGCTACACCTTC.

This clone was found once. Within the sample, other DNA sequences also encode this same CDR3. The V and J genes are TRBV12-3 or TRBV12-4 and TRBJ2-1, with D possibly matching TRBD2 (5 bases). The CDR3 covers 12 residues. The V end lost 3 bases, the J end lost 5 bases, and 5 bases lay between the germline ends. The CDR3 region has the DNA TGTGCCAGCAGTTTCGGGGACAATGAGCAGTTCTTC. It yields the protein CASSFGDNEQFF.

The J gene is TRBJ1-2, the V gene TRBV6-5, with D uncertain. Trimming removed 11 bases from V and 2 bases from J, with 12 bases in between. CDR1 is MNHEY and CDR2 is SVGAGI in the germline V gene. CDR3 length: 12 residues. CDR3 DNA: TGTGCCTTATCCGGGCCCAACTATGGCTACACCTTC. This encodes CALSGPNYGYTF.